Listed below are T cell receptor beta chains from one sample, sequenced in a study of cytomegalovirus exposure and HLA in healthy donors. Method: immunoSEQ multiplex PCR; TCRdb's copy keeps in-frame clones and lacks some. The data contain some 150,000 clones, 80% to 90% of them singletons. Sequenced material: PBMCs. Every receptor here comes from a woman under 30 in good health and CMV-seropositive. The conserved cysteine and the conserved F or W are not part of the CDR3 here. D genes are given only for firm matches.

d_gene	j_gene	v_gene	CDR3aa
.	TRBJ2-1	TRBV5-4	ASSFSQTYNEQF
.	TRBJ1-2	TRBV6-1	ASRPGVSYGYT
TRBD1	TRBJ1-3	TRBV2	ASSLDRSSGNTIY
TRBD2	TRBJ2-3	TRBV5-4	ASRAGGPYTDTQY
TRBD1	TRBJ2-5	TRBV11-2	ASSSDRGKETQY
.	TRBJ2-1	TRBV4-2	ASSQSSRRGNEQF
.	TRBJ2-1	TRBV7-9	ASSLIRGSSYNEQF
.	TRBJ2-7	TRBV6-6	AVLTGGGGEQY
TRBD1	TRBJ2-7	TRBV7-6	ASSWGTGGSEEQY
.	TRBJ1-6	TRBV28	ASNRVDNSPLH